This entry concerns a single TCR beta chain. Its antigen is unknown. CD45RO/CCR7/CD25/CD127/CD95/CD27 staining was used to isolate CD4+ naive, central memory, regulatory and stem cell-like memory cells by sorting. This entry is derived from a study of beta chain features in type 1 diabetes. Study-wide findings and caveats: Shortening that was moderate but significant affected the TCRB CDR3s of Type 1 diabetes patients in all four CD4+ subsets.

From germline, CDR1 is LNHDA and CDR2 SQIVND (reference sequence). This CDR3 contains 15 residues. V dropped 4 bases and J dropped 5; count of bases not matched to a gene: 10. Expressed TCRB transcripts were sequenced, since all the RNA that had been isolated was reverse transcribed. Here immunoSEQ multiplex PCR was the method, and the copy in TCRdb shows in-frame clones only, minus some. The sample has a few hundred thousand clones; approximately 15% are singletons. Sequencing was performed on naive CD4+ T cells from blood. This chain joins TRBV19 and TRBJ2-5; TRBD1 agrees at 7 bases. The sequence was collected from a man aged 18 to 29 with type 1 diabetes. The CDR3 bases are TGTGCCAGTAGTAGGAAAACGGGACAGCCGGAGACCCAGTACTTC. Encoded protein: CASSRKTGQPETQYF.